This T cell receptor (beta chain) appears in the sequencing data of a study of shared clonotypes between healthy human individuals. The CDR3 covers 14 residues. V was pared by 5 bases and J by 0 bases, with 3 bases of the junction left unmatched. CDR1 SGHTA and CDR2 FQGTGA come from the germline V gene. Here immunoSEQ multiplex PCR was the method, and the copy in TCRdb shows in-frame clones only, minus some. The sample lists under 2.5 million clones, under 95% seen once, with approximately 0.4% in the top ten. The TCR originated in a young man in good health. Some clones in this sample may be carry-over from other donors' samples. This chain connects TRBV7-3 to TRBJ2-7, with 8 nucleotides matching TRBD1. Material for sequencing was naive CD4+ T cells from PBMCs. As to subset: CD45RA+ positively selected. The CDR3 bases are TGTGCCAGCAGCCCGGACAGGGCCTCCTACGAGCAGTACTTC. Translating gives CASSPDRASYEQYF.